A single TCR beta chain is shown here with its context. Original processing methods: Reference gene primer amplification yielded estimated nucleated cell counts. Clones were read by immunoSEQ multiplex PCR, and TCRdb kept only the in-frame ones, dropping some. Clone size and V and J calls were adopted from that table, with D and trimming inferred from the DNA. The sample holds roughly 230,000 clones; 70% to 90% are singletons and the top ten take 5.1%. This entry comes from a study of blood T cell repertoires in COVID-19. Background on the study: Sites in the United States, Italy and Spain provided acute and convalescent COVID-19 samples.

This CDR3 region has 13 residues. CDR1 is SGHRS, CDR2 YFSETQ, per germline. V was shortened by 2 bases and J by 10 bases, with 10 bases between the two germline ends. In Seattle, patients joined the study during active infection and were tracked longitudinally. Sample: peripheral blood. The chain couples TRBV5-1 to TRBJ1-6; D unclear. The TCR sequence derives from a man aged 50 to 60 with COVID-19, enrolled during active disease. The CDR3 is CASSFGSGSPLHF. The DNA of the CDR3 is TGCGCCAGCAGCTTCGGCAGCGGATCACCCCTCCACTTT.